The subject of this entry is one T cell receptor (beta chain). The CDR3 runs to 19 residues. In germline, CDR1 is ENHRY, CDR2 SYGVKD. V dropped 1 base and J dropped 3; count of bases not matched to a gene: 13. The data originate from a study of blood T cell repertoires in COVID-19. Individuals drawn from some 25 US areas were roughly 18 to 95 years old. Which cohort a participant joined came from the clinical history participants gave. A case of COVID-19 had been met by exposed participants within 2 weeks before study entry. Original processing methods: For nucleated cells, counts were estimated from reference gene primer amplification. Data came from immunoSEQ multiplex PCR; TCRdb stores just in-frame clones and leaves some out. D and trimming come from the DNA, and the V and J calls and clone size come from that table. The profile covers around 330,000 clones, with 75% to 90% appearing a single time and about 2% taken by the ten largest.

The V and J genes are TRBV10-3 and TRBJ1-3; 9 bases are a match to TRBD1. This TCR derives from a woman in her twenties or thirties who had been exposed to COVID-19. Sequenced material: PBMCs or T cells enriched from blood (not recorded which). CDR3 bases: TGTGCCATCAGTGAGTTCCGCACGCCCACAGGGGGCCTTGGAAACACCATATATTTT. This translates into CAISEFRTPTGGLGNTIYF.